Below, 6 T cell receptor beta chains from the same sample are listed, as sequenced in a study of post-analysis software for immune sequencing data (dated by TCRdb to the mid-2010s). Which antigens these TCRs recognize remains unknown. What the authors observed across the whole study: Significantly higher frequencies in patients than in controls were found for five or six TRBV segments, including TRBV5-6, TRBV5-1 and TRBV20-1.

The library was generated by PCR. The sequencer was an Illumina HiSeq 2500. Unique molecular identifiers were incorporated into TCR beta cDNA libraries to reduce PCR and sequencing biases. TCRdb trimmed public reads at Q25 via fastp, called clones via MiXCR and kept in-frame beta chains. All rows with the same CDR3 protein become a single entry with the most common DNA and genes. The sample yields about 620,000 distinct CDR3 sequences; 40% to 50% were counted once. Under 2% of the sample rests with the top ten. Sequencing was done on a sample of blood. These TCRs come from a girl under 18 with multiple sclerosis.

CDR3 sequence (DNA): TGTGCCAGCAGCCAAGCGGGGACAGGGGAACAGCCCCAGCATTTT. This sequence encodes CASSQAGTGEQPQHF. V usage is TRBV3-1 and J usage is TRBJ1-5; 10 bases line up with TRBD1. This CDR3 is 15 amino acids long. Trimming took 1 base from V and 7 from J; bases not matched to a gene: 4. CDR1 and CDR2 from the germline V gene are LGHDT and YNNKEL (reference sequence). Filled out from reference TRBV3-1 and TRBJ1-5, the complete variable domain reads DTAVSQTPKYLVTQMGNDKSIKCEQNLGHDTMYWYKQDSKKFLKIMFSYNNKELIINETVPNRFSPKSPDKAHLNLHINSLELGDSAVYFCASSQAGTGEQPQHFGDGTRLSIL.

The CDR3 DNA reads TGTGCCAGCAGCCCTAGTGGGACTAGGGCCAACGTCCTGACTTTC. Translating it yields CASSPSGTRANVLTF. The V call is TRBV7-9, the J call TRBJ2-6; TRBD2 aligns across 7 bases. With 5 bases clipped from V and 5 bases from J, the junction kept 6 bases outside the gene matches. The CDR3 contains 15 residues. CDR1 and CDR2 (germline): SEHNR, FQNEAQ (reference sequence).

The J gene is TRBJ1-2, the V gene TRBV7-9; D uncertain. Trimming took off 3 bases at V and 7 bases at J, with 9 bases between the two ends. This CDR3 has 12 amino acids. The germline V gene encodes CDR1 SEHNR and CDR2 FQNEAQ (reference sequence). The CDR3 here is CASSLKESGYTF. Written as DNA, the CDR3 is TGTGCCAGCAGCTTGAAGGAGAGTGGCTACACCTTC. The whole variable domain, filled in from reference TRBV7-9 and TRBJ1-2, reads DTGVSQNPRHKITKRGQNVTFRCDPISEHNRLYWYRQTLGQGPEFLTYFQNEAQLEKSRLLSDRFSAERPKGSFSTLEIQRTEQGDSAMYLCASSLKESGYTFGSGTRLTVV.

A note on this clonotype: One end of the junction fails to match germline, which may point to a read error. The rearrangement uses TRBV29-1 and TRBJ2-7; D may be TRBD2 (5 bases). The V gene's germline CDR1 is SQVTM and CDR2 ANQGSEA. The CDR3 is made up of 15 amino acids. CDR3 loop: CGVESRGLLSYEQYF. The CDR3, as DNA: TGCGGCGTTGAATCCCGGGGTCTCCTCTCCTACGAGCAGTACTTC.

The chain recombines TRBV5-1 with TRBJ2-5; the match to TRBD2 covers 9 bases. The germline CDR1 and CDR2 sequences are SGHRS and YFSETQ. There are 15 residues in the CDR3. Trimming cost V 4 bases and J 11 bases; bases outside gene matches: 15. The CDR3 bases are TGCGCCAGCAGCGGGGGGACTAGCCCGTTAAATGAGCAGTACTTC. Protein sequence: CASSGGTSPLNEQYF.

The chain carries TRBV7-2 and TRBJ2-1, with a weak D call TRBD2 (6 bases). The length of the CDR3 is 14 residues. In germline, CDR1 is SGHTA, CDR2 FQGNSA. The V end lost 5 bases, the J end lost 2 bases, and 10 bases lay between the germline ends. CDR3 amino acids: CASSPGGPYNEQFF. Written as DNA, the CDR3 is TGTGCCAGCAGCCCCGGGGGTCCCTACAATGAGCAGTTCTTC.